The 8 T cell receptor beta chains below come from one sample, sequenced in a study of cytomegalovirus exposure and HLA in healthy donors. PCR amplification relied on 60 Vbeta primers (plus 13 Jbeta primers). Data came from immunoSEQ multiplex PCR; TCRdb stores just in-frame clones and leaves some out. The sample holds over 100,000 clones; approximately 80% are singletons and the top ten take almost 3%. Material for sequencing was PBMCs. The receptors come from a woman between 18 and 30 years old in good health and CMV-seropositive.

CDR3 in DNA: TGTGCCAGCAGTGATGGAGCGACTCGTGGGGAGACCCAGTACTTC. The encoded protein is CASSDGATRGETQYF. The chain is built from TRBV2 and TRBJ2-5; D is uncertain. In germline, CDR1 is SNHLY, CDR2 FYNNEI. Trimming removed 3 bases at V and 5 bases at J, with 16 bases between. This CDR3 region has 15 residues.

This clone was observed a single time. The chain employs TRBV5-1 and TRBJ2-5; 9 bases map to TRBD1. CDR1 is SGHRS and CDR2 is YFSETQ in the germline V gene. The CDR3 has 15 residues. With V trimmed by 6 bases and J by 2 bases, 8 bases remained unmatched. The CDR3 sequence is CASIQGTGRQETQYF. DNA of the CDR3: TGCGCCAGCATCCAAGGGACAGGGCGGCAAGAGACCCAGTACTTC.

CDR3 residues: CASSPLLGAQETQYF. The CDR3 DNA is TGTGCCAGCAGCCCCCTTTTGGGGGCGCAAGAGACCCAGTACTTC. V usage is TRBV9 and J usage is TRBJ2-5, with D possibly TRBD1 on 6 matching bases. The CDR3 consists of 15 residues. Trimming pared 4 bases from V and 2 bases from J, leaving 15 bases between. From germline, CDR1 is SGDLS and CDR2 YYNGEE.

The chain recombines TRBV4-2 with TRBJ1-5, with D possibly matching TRBD1 (6 bases). The CDR3 has 16 residues. Germline CDR1 LGHNA, CDR2 YNFKEQ. V lost 3 bases and J lost 0, with 12 bases in between. DNA of the CDR3: TGTGCCAGCAGCCAGGAGACAGGAGATAGCAATCAGCCCCAGCATTTT. Translated: CASSQETGDSNQPQHF.

The chain links TRBV19 to TRBJ1-6, with 8 bases lining up with TRBD1. V shed 4 bases, J shed 9 bases, and the junction held 2 bases outside the gene matches. Germline V gene lookup returns CDR1 LNHDA and CDR2 SQIVND (reference sequence). This CDR3 is 13 amino acids long. The chain's CDR3 is CASSTGGGSPLHF. CDR3 DNA sequence: TGTGCCAGTAGTACAGGGGGCGGTTCACCCCTCCACTTT.

This chain joins TRBV5-6 and TRBJ2-7; TRBD1 matches at 9 bases. The junction had 8 bases not matched to a gene; V was cut back by 7 bases and J by 0 bases. The CDR3 consists of 15 residues. Germline V gene data show CDR1 as SGHDT and CDR2 as YYEEEE. CDR3 DNA: TGTGCCAGCCTTCCTGGGGACAGGGACTCCTACGAGCAGTACTTC. Translated: CASLPGDRDSYEQYF.

The chain is built from TRBV25-1 and TRBJ1-4, with D perhaps matching TRBD1 (6 bases). The V end was cut by 5 bases, the J end by 0 bases, with 13 bases between. The CDR3 extends over 16 amino acids. The germline gives CDR1 MGHDK, CDR2 SYGVNS. CDR3 region: CASSLRQVATNEKLFF. The CDR3 DNA reads TGTGCCAGCAGTCTCCGACAGGTTGCAACTAATGAAAAACTGTTTTTT.

The chain employs TRBV25-1 and TRBJ2-5; D possibly corresponds to TRBD2 (6 bases). Germline assignment: CDR1 MGHDK and CDR2 SYGVNS. The CDR3 has 15 residues. V dropped 6 bases and J dropped 4 bases, with 18 bases sitting between them. The CDR3 reads CASSFRGRRGETQYF. The CDR3 DNA follows: TGTGCCAGCAGCTTCCGAGGGAGGCGTGGAGAGACCCAGTACTTC.